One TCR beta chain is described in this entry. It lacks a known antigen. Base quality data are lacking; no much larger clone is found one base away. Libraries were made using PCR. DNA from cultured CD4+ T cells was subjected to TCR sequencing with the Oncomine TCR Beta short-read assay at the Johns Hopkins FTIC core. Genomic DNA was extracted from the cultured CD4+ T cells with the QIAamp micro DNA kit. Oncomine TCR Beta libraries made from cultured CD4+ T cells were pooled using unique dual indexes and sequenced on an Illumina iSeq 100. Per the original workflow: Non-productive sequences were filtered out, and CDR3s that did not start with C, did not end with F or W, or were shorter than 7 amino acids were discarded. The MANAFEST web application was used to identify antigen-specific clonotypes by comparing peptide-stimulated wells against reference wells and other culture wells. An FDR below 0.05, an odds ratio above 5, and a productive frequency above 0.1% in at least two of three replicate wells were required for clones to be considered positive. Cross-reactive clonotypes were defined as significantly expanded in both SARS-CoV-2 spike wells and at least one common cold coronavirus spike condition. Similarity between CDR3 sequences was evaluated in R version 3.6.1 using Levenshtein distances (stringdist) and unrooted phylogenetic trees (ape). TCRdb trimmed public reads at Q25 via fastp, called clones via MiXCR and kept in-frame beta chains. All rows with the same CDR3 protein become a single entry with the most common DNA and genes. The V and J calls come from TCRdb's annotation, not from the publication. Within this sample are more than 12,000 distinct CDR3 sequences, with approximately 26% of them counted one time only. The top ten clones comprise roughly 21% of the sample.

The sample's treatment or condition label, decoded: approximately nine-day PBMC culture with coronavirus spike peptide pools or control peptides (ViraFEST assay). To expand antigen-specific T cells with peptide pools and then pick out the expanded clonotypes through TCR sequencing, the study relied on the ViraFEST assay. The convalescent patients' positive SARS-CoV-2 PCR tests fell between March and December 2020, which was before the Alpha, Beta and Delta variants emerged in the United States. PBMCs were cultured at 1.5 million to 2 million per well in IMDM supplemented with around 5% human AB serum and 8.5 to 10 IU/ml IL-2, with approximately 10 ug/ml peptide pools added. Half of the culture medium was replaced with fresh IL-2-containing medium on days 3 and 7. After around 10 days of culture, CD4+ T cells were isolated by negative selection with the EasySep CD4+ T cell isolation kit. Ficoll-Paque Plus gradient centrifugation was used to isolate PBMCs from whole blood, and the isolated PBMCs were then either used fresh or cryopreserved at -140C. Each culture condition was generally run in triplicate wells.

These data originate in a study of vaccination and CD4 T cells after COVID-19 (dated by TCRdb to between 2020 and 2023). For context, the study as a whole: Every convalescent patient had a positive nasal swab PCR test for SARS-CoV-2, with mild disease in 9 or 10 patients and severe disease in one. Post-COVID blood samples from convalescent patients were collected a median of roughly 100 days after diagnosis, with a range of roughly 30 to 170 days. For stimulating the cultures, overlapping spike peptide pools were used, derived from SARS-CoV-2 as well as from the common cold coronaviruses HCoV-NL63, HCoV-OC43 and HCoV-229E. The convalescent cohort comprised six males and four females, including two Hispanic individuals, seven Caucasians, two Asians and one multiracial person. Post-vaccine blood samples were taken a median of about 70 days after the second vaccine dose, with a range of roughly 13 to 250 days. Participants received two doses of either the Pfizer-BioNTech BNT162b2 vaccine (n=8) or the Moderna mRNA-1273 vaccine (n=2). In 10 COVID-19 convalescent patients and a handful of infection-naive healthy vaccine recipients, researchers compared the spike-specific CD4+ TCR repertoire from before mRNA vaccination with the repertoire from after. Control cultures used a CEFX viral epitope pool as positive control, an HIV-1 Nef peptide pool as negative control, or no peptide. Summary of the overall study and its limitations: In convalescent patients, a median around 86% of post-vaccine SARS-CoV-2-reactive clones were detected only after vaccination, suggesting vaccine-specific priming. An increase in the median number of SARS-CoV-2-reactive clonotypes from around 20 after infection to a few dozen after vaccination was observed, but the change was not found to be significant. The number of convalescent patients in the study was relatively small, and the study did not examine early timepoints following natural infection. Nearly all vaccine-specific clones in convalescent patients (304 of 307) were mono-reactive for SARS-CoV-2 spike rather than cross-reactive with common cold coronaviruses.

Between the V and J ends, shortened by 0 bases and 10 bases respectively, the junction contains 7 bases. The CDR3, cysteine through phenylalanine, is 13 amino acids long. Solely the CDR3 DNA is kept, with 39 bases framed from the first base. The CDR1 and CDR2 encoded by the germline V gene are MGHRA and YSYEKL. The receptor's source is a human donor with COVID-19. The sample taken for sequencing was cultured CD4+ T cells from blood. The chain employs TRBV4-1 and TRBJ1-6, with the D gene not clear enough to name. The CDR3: CASSQEMISPLHF. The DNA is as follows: TGCGCCAGCAGCCAAGAGATGATATCACCCCTCCACTTT.